Listed here is a single T cell receptor (beta chain). The target antigen is unknown. CDR1 is SGHRS, CDR2 YFSETQ, per germline. The junction had 5 bases not matched to a gene; V was cut back by 4 bases and J by 1 base. This CDR3 region has 15 residues. Repertoires were sampled repeatedly during chemoradiotherapy. These data come from a study of chemoradiotherapy in HPV16-positive cancers. Across the study: Candidate HPV-specific clones and shared TCR motifs came from two HPV16-positive patients. Broader study findings: During treatment, candidate HPV-specific clones and E7-related motifs expanded in tumor. In HPV16-positive patients, HPV-responsive T-cell expansion tracked better recurrence-free survival.

The protocol was immunoSEQ multiplex PCR, while the TCRdb copy is restricted to in-frame clones and leaves out a portion. The table has 30,000 or so clones, about nine tenths seen once. The sample in question was blood, obtained from a patient who underwent chemoradiotherapy. The receptor was derived from a human donor with HPV-associated anogenital cancer. The chain uses TRBV5-1 and TRBJ2-1; TRBD2 matches at 7 bases. This chain's CDR3 is CASSRLAESYNEQFF. CDR3 nucleotide sequence: TGCGCCAGCAGCAGGCTAGCGGAGTCCTACAATGAGCAGTTCTTC. The complete variable domain, with remaining parts taken from reference TRBV5-1 and TRBJ2-1, reads KAGVTQTPRYLIKTRGQQVTLSCSPISGHRSVSWYQQTPGQGLQFLFEYFSETQRNKGNFPGRFSGRQFSNSRSEMNVSTLELGDSALYLCASSRLAESYNEQFFGPGTRLTVL.